Below are 32 T cell receptor beta chains sequenced from a single sample in a study of T cell repertoires in cytomegalovirus infection. No antigen is known for these receptors. TCRdb processed the reads anew with MiXCR; each CDR3 protein has one entry. The table records tens of thousands of distinct CDR3 sequences, around 20% of them present only once. The sample here was CD8+ T cells from cultured PBMCs, taken from culture after CMV antigen stimulation. These receptors were collected from a human donor in good health (CMV status not recorded). Some clones in this sample may be carry-over from other donors' samples.

A few counts support this clonotype. The chain has TRBV27 and TRBJ1-5; D is unclear. V lost 4 bases and J lost 3, with 7 bases in between. From germline, CDR1 is MNHEY and CDR2 SMNVEV (reference sequence). The CDR3 contains 13 residues. The CDR3 protein is CASSYTDNQPQHF. The CDR3 nucleotides are TGTGCCAGCAGTTACACCGACAATCAGCCCCAGCATTTT.

This chain links TRBV6-5 with TRBJ2-7, with 7 nucleotides matching TRBD1. The germline CDR1 and CDR2 sequences are MNHEY and SVGAGI. The CDR3 contains 16 residues. J lost 0 bases, V lost 0 bases, and 5 bases had no gene match. CDR3 bases: TGTGCCAGCAGTTACTCGGTACAGGGGATCTCCTACGAGCAGTACTTC. As protein: CASSYSVQGISYEQYF.

The gene calls are TRBV15 and TRBJ1-4, with unresolved D. This CDR3 has 14 amino acids. Trimming left V 5 bases short and J 7 bases short, with 14 bases between. Looked up from germline, CDR1 is LNHNV and CDR2 is YYDKDF (reference sequence). The CDR3 here is CATSPRGDGEKLFF. CDR3 DNA: TGTGCCACCAGCCCCCGCGGCGATGGTGAAAAACTGTTTTTT.

The chain couples TRBV5-1 to TRBJ2-5, with no clear D. The V and J ends lost 0 bases and 4 bases respectively, with 4 bases between them. The CDR3 runs 12 residues. Germline V gene sequence: CDR1 SGHRS, CDR2 YFSETQ. The chain's CDR3 is CASSLDGETQYF. CDR3 coding DNA: TGCGCCAGCAGCTTGGATGGAGAGACCCAGTACTTC.

This clonotype appeared a few times. The CDR3 is CASSLRQGASYEQYF. The CDR3 region has the DNA TGTGCCAGCAGCTTAAGACAGGGGGCGTCCTACGAGCAGTACTTC. This rearrangement joins TRBV7-2 to TRBJ2-7, with TRBD1 matching over 10 bases. V lost 2 bases to trimming and J lost 1 base; unmatched junction nucleotides: 2. The germline V gene has CDR1 SGHTA and CDR2 FQGNSA. The CDR3 contains 15 residues.

This chain joins TRBV7-2 and TRBJ1-2; D remains unclear. Germline V gives CDR1 SGHTA, CDR2 FQGNSA. The V and J ends lost 0 bases and 4 bases respectively, with 9 bases between them. The CDR3 length is 14 residues. This chain's CDR3 is CASSLAATAYGYTF. CDR3 nucleotides: TGTGCCAGCAGCTTAGCAGCTACAGCCTATGGCTACACCTTC.

The chain combines TRBV27 with TRBJ2-5, with a possible D match to TRBD2 (5 bases). The length of the CDR3 is 15 residues. Trimming cost V 5 bases and J 2 bases, with 15 bases left between them. Germline V gene data show CDR1 as MNHEY and CDR2 as SMNVEV (reference sequence). For the CDR3, the DNA is TGTGCCAGCAGTCTTGTTAGGACTGTACAAGAGACCCAGTACTTC. Translated, it gives CASSLVRTVQETQYF.

V gene TRBV6-5 combines with J gene TRBJ1-5; D call uncertain. Germline V gives CDR1 MNHEY, CDR2 SVGAGI. CDR3 length equals 13 residues. The V gene lost 0 bases and the J gene lost 6 bases, with 6 bases spanning the gap. The chain's CDR3 is CASSYSKGQPQHF. The CDR3 DNA sequence: TGTGCCAGCAGTTACTCGAAGGGTCAGCCCCAGCATTTT.

The V and J genes are TRBV4-1 and TRBJ2-6; TRBD1 matches 8 bases. The CDR3 loop spans 19 amino acids. Germline V gene lookup returns CDR1 MGHRA and CDR2 YSYEKL. Trimming at V came to 2 bases and at J to 1 base, leaving 10 bases not matched to a gene. The CDR3 coding sequence is TGCGCCAGCAGCCAATTCGGACAGGGACTTTTTTCTGGGGCCAACGTCCTGACTTTC. Protein sequence: CASSQFGQGLFSGANVLTF.

This clonotype was seen a few times. This chain joins TRBV19 and TRBJ2-2; D is unresolved. The CDR3 sequence is 12 residues long. Germline V gives CDR1 LNHDA, CDR2 SQIVND (reference sequence). The ends were cut back, 0 bases at V and 6 bases at J, with 2 bases in the middle. DNA of the CDR3: TGTGCCAGTAGTATAGATGCCGGGGAGCTGTTTTTT. Its translation: CASSIDAGELFF.

V is TRBV14 and J is TRBJ2-5; D gene unclear. V was pared by 1 base and J by 1 base, with 10 bases between. Germline CDR1 is SGHDN and CDR2 is FVKESK. This CDR3 has 15 residues. The CDR3 bases are TGTGCCAGCAGCCAAGGGGTTGGAACCCAAGAGACCCAGTACTTC. This translates into CASSQGVGTQETQYF. Together with reference TRBV14 and TRBJ2-5, the CDR3 gives the full variable domain: EAGVTQFPSHSVIEKGQTVTLRCDPISGHDNLYWYRRVMGKEIKFLLHFVKESKQDESGMPNNRFLAERTGGTYSTLKVQPAELEDSGVYFCASSQGVGTQETQYFGPGTRLLVL.

This clonotype was seen a few times. The chain is built from TRBV7-8 and TRBJ2-6; D possibly corresponds to TRBD2 (7 bases). The germline V gene has CDR1 SGHVS and CDR2 FQNEAQ. Trimming took off 5 bases at V and 2 bases at J, with 28 bases between the two ends. This CDR3 has 21 amino acids. CDR3 region: CASSPRAGGLVEGPGANVLTF. In DNA, the CDR3 is TGTGCCAGCAGCCCTCGGGCCGGGGGGCTAGTTGAAGGGCCTGGGGCCAACGTCCTGACTTTC.

This clonotype has just a few counts. The rearrangement joins TRBV27 to TRBJ2-1; 10 nucleotides align to TRBD2. CDR1 is MNHEY and CDR2 is SMNVEV in the germline V gene (reference sequence). The CDR3 sequence is 16 residues long. V lost 6 bases to trimming and J lost 4 bases; unmatched junction nucleotides: 9. The CDR3 sequence: CASRGTSGEAYNEQFF. The CDR3 region has the DNA TGTGCCAGCAGAGGTACTAGCGGGGAGGCTTACAATGAGCAGTTCTTC.

This clonotype turned up a few times. This sequence joins TRBV7-8 and TRBJ1-5; D call uncertain. V was shortened by 4 bases and J by 9 bases, with 19 bases between the two germline ends. The CDR3 extends over 15 amino acids. Germline CDR1 and CDR2: SGHVS and FQNEAQ. The CDR3 reads CASSSRDTSVGPQHF. Written as DNA, the CDR3 is TGTGCCAGCAGCTCGCGAGACACCTCAGTGGGGCCCCAGCATTTT.

This clonotype was found a few times. V usage is TRBV7-2 and J usage is TRBJ1-2, with 9 nucleotides matching TRBD1. The CDR3 length is 16 residues. Germline CDR1 SGHTA, CDR2 FQGNSA. The V segment lost 2 bases and the J segment 8 bases; nucleotides outside the gene matches: 12. This chain's CDR3 is CASSLNPTGGVKGYTF. DNA for the CDR3: TGTGCCAGCAGCTTAAACCCCACAGGGGGCGTTAAGGGCTACACCTTC. Variable domain in full (rest from reference TRBV7-2 and TRBJ1-2): GAGVSQSPSNKVTEKGKDVELRCDPISGHTALYWYRQSLGQGLEFLIYFQGNSAPDKSGLPSDRFSAERTGGSVSTLTIQRTQQEDSAVYLCASSLNPTGGVKGYTFGSGTRLTVV.

This chain joins TRBV28 and TRBJ2-7, with unresolved D. V was trimmed by 5 bases and J by 7 bases, leaving 21 bases between them. The CDR3 extends over 15 amino acids. Germline V gene lookup returns CDR1 MDHEN and CDR2 SYDVKM. CDR3 DNA sequence: TGTGCCAGCAGTCCTTCGACAATACTATGGGATGAGCAGTACTTC. As protein: CASSPSTILWDEQYF.

This clonotype was found a few times. The chain recombines TRBV6-1 with TRBJ2-3; D uncertain. The germline V and J ends were trimmed by 7 bases and 2 bases, with 16 bases remaining between them. The CDR3 is 15 residues long. Germline V gives CDR1 MNHNS, CDR2 SASEGT. Here the CDR3 reads CASKQRLYYTDTQYF. CDR3 bases: TGTGCCAGCAAACAGCGACTCTATTACACAGATACGCAGTATTTT.

V is TRBV6-6 and J is TRBJ2-1, with 8 positions matching TRBD1. V shed 4 bases, J shed 3 bases, and the junction held 5 bases outside the gene matches. The germline gives CDR1 MNHNY, CDR2 SVGAGI (reference sequence). This CDR3 is 15 amino acids long. CDR3 region: CASSLTGTGYNEQFF. The CDR3 DNA reads as TGTGCCAGCAGTTTGACCGGGACAGGCTACAATGAGCAGTTCTTC.

The table lists this clonotype with a few counts. This rearrangement joins TRBV28 to TRBJ2-7; D is possibly TRBD2 (5 bases). V lost 1 base and J lost 2, with 18 bases in between. The CDR3 is 17 amino acids. Germline lookup yields CDR1 MDHEN and CDR2 SYDVKM. The CDR3 DNA reads as TGTGCCAGCAGTTTATTGAAGATGGTCGGAGGCGCCTACGAGCAGTACTTC. Translation: CASSLLKMVGGAYEQYF.

The rearrangement uses TRBV7-8 and TRBJ1-5, with D perhaps TRBD1 (5 bases). Looked up from germline, CDR1 is SGHVS and CDR2 is FQNEAQ. V was cut by 5 bases and J by 3 bases, with 14 bases left in between. This CDR3 has 15 residues. For the CDR3, the DNA is TGTGCCAGCAGCCGTTTAGGGACGGTCAATCAGCCCCAGCATTTT. Translating it yields CASSRLGTVNQPQHF.

In this sample, this clonotype turned up a few times. V gene TRBV29-1 combines with J gene TRBJ2-2; D gene unclear. Trimming removed 4 bases at V and 7 bases at J, with 4 bases between. The V gene's germline CDR1 is SQVTM and CDR2 ANQGSEA. The CDR3 has 10 amino acids. The DNA for the CDR3 is TGCAGCGTTGCCGACGGGGAGCTGTTTTTT. It encodes CSVADGELFF.

The chain carries TRBV12-3 or TRBV12-4 and TRBJ2-7; TRBD2 matches 7 bases. With 4 bases clipped from V and 2 bases from J, the junction kept 11 bases outside the gene matches. The CDR3 sequence is 16 residues long. In nucleotides, the CDR3 is TGTGCCAGCAGTTCCCCTAGGGAGCGGGGCACCTACGAGCAGTACTTC. It yields the protein CASSSPRERGTYEQYF.

V gene TRBV7-2 combines with J gene TRBJ2-7, with D tentatively TRBD1 or TRBD2 (5 bases each). The CDR3 totals 15 residues. V was clipped by 7 bases and J by 2 bases, with 18 bases between them. Germline V CDR1 and CDR2: SGHTA, FQGNSA. The CDR3 reads CASIHWDVLPYEQYF. The CDR3 nucleotides read TGTGCCAGCATCCATTGGGACGTCTTACCCTACGAGCAGTACTTC.

This clonotype was seen a few times. This CDR3 reads CATERSPGQGWYNEQFF. CDR3 DNA sequence: TGCGCCACCGAGAGATCCCCGGGACAGGGGTGGTACAATGAGCAGTTCTTC. V and J are TRBV10-2 and TRBJ2-1; 10 positions match TRBD1. Germline loops: CDR1 WSHSY, CDR2 SAAADI. Trimming removed 10 bases from V and 4 bases from J; junction bases left unmatched: 16. The CDR3 length is 17 residues.

The V and J genes are TRBV6-6 and TRBJ1-1; unclear D gene. Trimming took off 6 bases at V and 0 bases at J, with 20 bases between the two ends. CDR1 is MNHNY and CDR2 is SVGAGI in the germline V gene (reference sequence). The CDR3 totals 17 residues. CDR3 region: CASSFPMVTLMNTEAFF. CDR3 nucleotide sequence: TGTGCCAGCAGCTTTCCTATGGTGACCCTCATGAACACTGAAGCTTTCTTT.

The chain has TRBV10-3 and TRBJ2-7; TRBD1 might be the D (6 bases). CDR1 ENHRY and CDR2 SYGVKD come from the germline V gene. The V and J ends lost 3 bases and 6 bases respectively, with 6 bases between them. The CDR3 runs 11 residues. The CDR3 spells CAISEGGEQYF. The CDR3 DNA follows: TGTGCCATCAGTGAAGGGGGCGAGCAGTACTTC.

This clonotype has only a few counts. The chain couples TRBV5-6 to TRBJ2-4; D perhaps matches TRBD1 (6 bases). Germline CDR1 is SGHDT and CDR2 is YYEEEE. The CDR3 is 17 amino acids. The V end was cut by 3 bases, the J end by 2 bases, with 18 bases between. For the CDR3, the DNA is TGTGCCAGCAGCTATTATCACAGGGACGTGACCAAAAACATTCAGTACTTC. Its protein is CASSYYHRDVTKNIQYF.

The chain joins TRBV7-2 to TRBJ2-5, with 7 bases aligning to TRBD1. V gave up 8 bases and J gave up 4 bases; unmatched junction bases: 4. Germline lookup yields CDR1 SGHTA and CDR2 FQGNSA. The CDR3 contains 12 residues. The CDR3 sequence is CASREGAETQYF. In nucleotides, the CDR3 is TGTGCCAGCCGCGAGGGGGCAGAGACCCAGTACTTC.

This CDR3 is CASSLGTVRSYEQYF. CDR3 DNA sequence: TGTGCCAGCAGCTTAGGCACAGTCCGCTCCTACGAGCAGTACTTC. This chain links TRBV7-2 with TRBJ2-7; D is uncertain. Germline V lookup: CDR1 SGHTA, CDR2 FQGNSA. The CDR3 runs 15 residues. V gave up 1 base and J gave up 0 bases, with 10 bases separating them.

A few counts support this clonotype. The chain carries TRBV19 and TRBJ1-5, with TRBD1 identical over 7 bases. Trimming removed 4 bases from V and 1 base from J; junction bases left unmatched: 4. This CDR3 is 15 amino acids long. CDR1 and CDR2 from the germline V gene are LNHDA and SQIVND (reference sequence). DNA of the CDR3: TGTGCCAGTAGTAGCGGGACAGCGAGCAATCAGCCCCAGCATTTT. This encodes CASSSGTASNQPQHF.

The V call is TRBV12-3 or TRBV12-4, the J call TRBJ2-1; the D is unclear. V was shortened by 1 base and J by 10 bases, with 14 bases between the two germline ends. The CDR3 has 14 amino acids. DNA of the CDR3: TGTGCCAGCAGTTTAGGGGGAAGACCCTTAGAGCAGTTCTTC. It specifies CASSLGGRPLEQFF.

This clonotype was seen a handful of times. V and J are TRBV7-9 and TRBJ1-1, with 8 nucleotides matching TRBD1. This CDR3 is 15 amino acids long. The V segment lost 5 bases and the J segment 5 bases; nucleotides outside the gene matches: 10. Germline V gene lookup returns CDR1 SEHNR and CDR2 FQNEAQ (reference sequence). This chain's CDR3 is CASSPVGQGYTEAFF. CDR3 bases: TGTGCCAGCAGCCCCGTTGGACAGGGTTATACTGAAGCTTTCTTT.